The rows below give T cell receptor beta chains drawn from one sample of a study of blood T cell repertoires in COVID-19. The repertoire was sequenced with immunoSEQ multiplex PCR; TCRdb's copy has only in-frame clones and lacks some. The table shows roughly 300,000 clones, with more than 85% occurring only once. Sequences were obtained from PBMCs or T cells enriched from blood (not recorded which). Receptor source: a woman in her twenties or thirties who had recovered from COVID-19. Both conserved end residues are trimmed from each CDR3. Only part of the rows carry a size: once, few, many, or a class if the clone is expanded.

size	length	V	J	CDR3
.	13	TRBV5-8	TRBJ1-2	ASTETGSEWDGYT
.	13	TRBV28	TRBJ1-1	ASSFDEHEVTEAF
.	11	TRBV5-6	TRBJ2-3	ASSLRLRDTQY
.	13	TRBV28	TRBJ1-1	ASSFRGHGNTEAF
.	13	TRBV4-1	TRBJ2-1	ASSQGAAPYNEQF
.	12	TRBV11-1	TRBJ2-1	ASIPGVGYNEQF
.	13	TRBV6-4	TRBJ2-1	ASRARDYLTNEQF
.	9	TRBV13	TRBJ2-7	ASSVNYEQY
.	14	TRBV6-4	TRBJ2-1	ASSDSRLTSYNEQF
.	15	TRBV18	TRBJ1-6	ASSPTGALKVNSPLH
few	9	TRBV28	TRBJ1-2	ASGGNYGYT
.	10	TRBV13	TRBJ2-2	ASSSITGELF
.	12	TRBV10-3	TRBJ2-2	AISDDYFTGELF
.	13	TRBV5-6	TRBJ2-1	ASSLTLDRGGEQF
.	9	TRBV12-3/TRBV12-4	TRBJ1-2	ASSTSYGYT